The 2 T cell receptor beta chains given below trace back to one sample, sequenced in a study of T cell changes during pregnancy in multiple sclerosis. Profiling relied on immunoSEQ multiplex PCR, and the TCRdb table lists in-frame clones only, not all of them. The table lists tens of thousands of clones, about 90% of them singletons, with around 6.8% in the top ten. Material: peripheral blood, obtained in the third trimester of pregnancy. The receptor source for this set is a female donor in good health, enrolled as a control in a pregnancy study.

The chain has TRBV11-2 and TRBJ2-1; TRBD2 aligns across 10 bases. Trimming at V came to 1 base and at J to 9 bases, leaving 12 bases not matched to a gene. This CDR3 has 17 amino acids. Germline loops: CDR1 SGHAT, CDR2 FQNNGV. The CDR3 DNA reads TGTGCCAGCAGCTTAGGGATAAGCGGGAGGGCGCTTGGTGAGCAGTTCTTC. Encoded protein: CASSLGISGRALGEQFF.

The DNA for the CDR3 is TGTGCCAGCTCACCACAGGGGGATGAAAAACTGTTTTTT. Amino acids: CASSPQGDEKLFF. This chain links TRBV18 with TRBJ1-4; D is possibly TRBD1 (6 bases). The germline V and J ends were trimmed by 1 base and 6 bases, with 6 bases remaining between them. Germline assignment: CDR1 KGHSH and CDR2 LQKENI. There are 13 residues in the CDR3.